These T cell receptor beta chains were read from a single sample in a study of cytomegalovirus exposure and HLA in healthy donors. TCRdb's copy holds only in-frame clones and misses some; the assay was immunoSEQ multiplex PCR. The sample has about 190,000 clones, around 81% seen once. Sequencing used PBMCs. The source is a woman aged 45-65 years in good health and CMV-seropositive. Both conserved end residues are part of each CDR3. The D gene is left open where the match is weak. Size is stated for part of the rows, as once, few or many counts, or as a class when the clone is expanded.

>TRBJ2-7|.|TRBV5-4|.
TGTGCCAGCAGCCAGAGCGGGACATTCCACGAGCAGTACTTC
CASSQSGTFHEQYF
>TRBJ1-4|.|TRBV19|TRBD1
TGTGCCACGAAAGGGGACAGTCATGAAAAACTGTTTTTT
CATKGDSHEKLFF
>TRBJ2-5|.|TRBV6-1|TRBD2
TGTGCCAGCTACTACAGCGGGGGGGCAAAGACCCAGTACTTC
CASYYSGGAKTQYF
>TRBJ2-7|.|TRBV7-2|.
TGTGCCAGCAGCCCTTTGCCGGGCGGGGTAGCCTACGAGCAGTACTTC
CASSPLPGGVAYEQYF
>TRBJ2-7|once|TRBV5-1|TRBD1
TGCGCCAGCAGCTGGGACAGGGGGCGATACGAGCAGTACTTC
CASSWDRGRYEQYF
>TRBJ2-2|.|TRBV5-6|TRBD1
TGTGCCAGCAGCTTGGGGTTCAGGGGGTATACGAACACCGGGGAGCTGTTTTTT
CASSLGFRGYTNTGELFF
>TRBJ2-5|.|TRBV18|TRBD1
TGTGCCAGCTCACAAGGACAGGGAGTGTCGTCCCAGTACTTC
CASSQGQGVSSQYF
>TRBJ2-7|few|TRBV4-1|.
TGCGCCAGCAGCCAAGATCTCTCCTACGAGCAGTACTTC
CASSQDLSYEQYF
>TRBJ1-4|.|TRBV25-1|.
TGTGCCAGCAGTGATCCAGGGGAGCAGGAAAAACTGTTTTTT
CASSDPGEQEKLFF
>TRBJ1-5|once|TRBV15|.
TGTGCCACCAGCCACTTCATGCAGGCAACTAGCAATCAGCCCCAGCATTTT
CATSHFMQATSNQPQHF
>TRBJ2-3|.|TRBV5-4|.
TGTGCCAGCAGCTTGGGAGCGGCTACAGATACGCAGTATTTT
CASSLGAATDTQYF
>TRBJ1-2|.|TRBV6-5|.
TGTGCCAGCAGTTACTCGAGGCAGGGAGGCTACACCTTC
CASSYSRQGGYTF
>TRBJ2-7|.|TRBV29-1|TRBD1
TGCAGCGTCGGTCGCCCGGGACAGGGCGAGCAGTACTTC
CSVGRPGQGEQYF
>TRBJ1-1|few|TRBV29-1|.
TGCAGCGTCTTCGACAGACCCACTGAAGCTTTCTTT
CSVFDRPTEAFF
>TRBJ1-2|.|TRBV7-9|.
TGTTCCAGCAGCTTAGGTTTGAGTGGCTACACCTTC
CSSSLGLSGYTF
>TRBJ2-2|.|TRBV5-1|.
TGCGCCAGCAGCTGGGGGACATCGAACACCGGGGAGCTGTTTTTT
CASSWGTSNTGELFF
>TRBJ2-7|.|TRBV7-7|.
TGTGCCAGCGGACCCACAGGGTCGAGCGAGCAGTACTTC
CASGPTGSSEQYF
>TRBJ1-2|once|TRBV27|.
TGTGCCAGCAGTTTCGAACAGAACTATGGCTACACCTTC
CASSFEQNYGYTF
>TRBJ1-6|.|TRBV7-2|.
TGTGCCAGCACCGGCGGCGGCGGGGTTCAGTCACCCCTCCACTTT
CASTGGGGVQSPLHF
>TRBJ2-7|.|TRBV19|TRBD2
TGTGCCAGTAGCAGCGGGGGGGCCGACGAGCAGTACTTC
CASSSGGADEQYF
>TRBJ2-7|.|TRBV15|TRBD1
TGTGCCACCAGCCCCCTCGGGGGACAGGGGACCTACGAGCAGTACTTC
CATSPLGGQGTYEQYF
>TRBJ2-5|.|TRBV27|.
TGTGCCAGCAGGAGGGCAGTTCAAGAGACCCAGTACTTC
CASRRAVQETQYF
>TRBJ2-1|.|TRBV9|TRBD1
TGTGCCAGCAGCGTAGACGGACAGGGAAATGGCAATGAGCAGTTCTTC
CASSVDGQGNGNEQFF
>TRBJ2-1|.|TRBV19|TRBD1
TGTGCCAGTAGTATTCGGGACAGAGAGCAGTTCTTC
CASSIRDREQFF
>TRBJ2-5|.|TRBV5-1|TRBD2
TGCGCCAGCAGTTTCACCAAGGTCGGGAGGGTAGAGACCCAGTACTTC
CASSFTKVGRVETQYF
>TRBJ2-2|.|TRBV5-4|.
TGTGCCAGCAGCTTCAAGGGACACCAGAACACCGGGGAGCTGTTTTTT
CASSFKGHQNTGELFF
>TRBJ1-5|.|TRBV19|.
TGTGCCAGTAGGCGATACAGGGACGGAGCGAATCAGCCCCAGCATTTT
CASRRYRDGANQPQHF
>TRBJ2-1|.|TRBV14|TRBD1
TGTGCCAGCAGCCAAGCCGGGACAGGTGCCGTGACTCAGTTCTTC
CASSQAGTGAVTQFF
>TRBJ2-7|.|TRBV5-1|.
TGCGCCAGCAGCCCCATATCAGGGCCCGAGCAGTACTTC
CASSPISGPEQYF
>TRBJ1-2|.|TRBV20-1|.
TGCAGTGCTAACGCAAGGGGAGGCTACACCTTC
CSANARGGYTF
>TRBJ1-2|.|TRBV5-4|.
TGTGCCAGCAGCTTGGGAACAGGCTTCGGCGGCTACACCTTC
CASSLGTGFGGYTF
>TRBJ1-6|.|TRBV19|TRBD1
TGTGCCAGTAGTCAAGGGGGCTCACCCCTCCACTTT
CASSQGGSPLHF
>TRBJ1-5|.|TRBV7-8|.
TGTGCCAGCAGCCCGAACAGTGTCAATCAGCCCCAGCATTTT
CASSPNSVNQPQHF
>TRBJ1-2|.|TRBV6-6|.
TGTGCCAGCAGCCCAGGGACATTCTCCTATGGCTACACCTTC
CASSPGTFSYGYTF
>TRBJ2-1|.|TRBV6-1|TRBD2
TGTGCCAGCACGTGGGGGGGGTACAATGAGCAGTTCTTC
CASTWGGYNEQFF
>TRBJ1-6|.|TRBV28|.
TGTGCCAGCAGCCTTATTACAGGGCCCGCAGACTTT
CASSLITGPADF
>TRBJ2-5|.|TRBV7-8|TRBD1
TGTGCCAGCAGCTTAATCGCAGGGGGACAGGGCTTGGAGACCCAGTACTTC
CASSLIAGGQGLETQYF
>TRBJ2-1|.|TRBV5-8|.
TGTGCCAGCAGCTTTTTGACACCGGAGCAGTTCTTC
CASSFLTPEQFF
>TRBJ1-5|.|TRBV6-6|.
TGTGCCAGCAGTTACTGGGCCGGTCAGCCCCAGCATTTT
CASSYWAGQPQHF
>TRBJ1-6|.|TRBV30|TRBD1
TGTGCCTGGAGTGTACAGGGGGTCTACTATAATTCACCCCTCCACTTT
CAWSVQGVYYNSPLHF
>TRBJ2-1|.|TRBV28|.
TGTGCCAGCAGTTGGGGAGGAATAGTTACGACCAGCTCCTACAATGAGCAGTTCTTC
CASSWGGIVTTSSYNEQFF